Included here is one T cell receptor beta chain sequence, with context. Its antigen target is currently unknown. No base quality values were provided; no much bigger clone lies one nucleotide off. The cohort comprised around 690 healthy bone marrow donors. At the time of sampling, every cohort member was nominally healthy, though immune exposures that went unrecorded were likely present. The donor tested CMV seropositive and was one of the 289 seropositive cohort members. A peripheral blood sample was collected from each donor, and TCR beta sequencing was performed on peripheral blood mononuclear cells. The Qiagen DNeasy Blood Extraction Kit was used to extract genomic DNA from the blood cell samples. The record originates from a study of cytomegalovirus exposure and HLA in healthy donors (dated by TCRdb to the late 2010s). In terms of the full investigation: An earlier analysis of 550 to 700 of the donors reported about 250 Gb of sequence data and roughly 100 million unique TCR beta sequences from 150 million to 200 million T cells. A separate validation cohort of about 110 different subjects was used in addition to the roughly 700-subject first cohort. Roughly 5 DR-DQ haplotypes were handled as single units for association and clustering, since linkage in the cohort was strong. A later analysis re-analyzed previously published TCR beta repertoires from approximately 670 donors and added high-resolution HLA genotyping to study TCR occurrence patterns. The number of typed donors differed by locus: about 620-630 for A, B, C, DRB1 and DQB1; 500 to 550 for DQA1; approximately 600 for DPA1; and approximately 450 for DPB1. An early release that covered fewer than 750 HLA-typed donors contained approximately 290 gigabases of sequencing data and around 80 million unique TCR sequences. All discovery cohort repertoires had been generated on a single sequencing platform. Among the roughly 390 genotyped donors, around 81% belonged to the genetic ancestry cluster associated with self-reported Caucasian donors. Donor age, sex, ethnicity and CMV serostatus were compiled alongside the repertoire data. On average, over 200,000 unique TCR beta nucleotide sequences were sequenced per donor among roughly 430 genotyped donors of the cohort, with roughly 18% of those sequences being non-productive. Genome-wide SNP genotypes for about 65% of the 666 donors were used in a later genetic analysis, which treated that subset as a discovery cohort. The study profiled the T cell repertoires of around 700 subjects by immunosequencing and related them to cytomegalovirus serostatus. HLA typing included class I and class II loci at four-digit resolution. Rather than drawing on any new phenotypic data, the later analysis identified candidate immune exposures from TCR beta sequences and the way those sequences occurred across donors. In an earlier analysis of 587 of the donors, high-throughput TCR beta sequencing was used to judge whether each TCR beta V gene segment behaved as functional or pseudogenic. High-throughput TCR immunosequencing, statistical association of individual TCRs with disease status, and machine learning were combined to predict cytomegalovirus infection status. The study was designed to test whether signatures of past pathogen exposure could be identified by cataloging public T cell receptors. What the work shows at the level of the full study, not this receptor alone: Because counts were too low, seventeen rarely observed V segments, including chromosome 9 orphons, were excluded from the earlier analysis of under 650 of the donors. An earlier analysis of some 560 of the donors showed that most TCR beta V segments appeared in productive rearrangements either about 90% or about 30% of the time, which broadly matched IMGT annotations. A later analysis associated roughly 17,000 TCR beta sequences with specific HLA alleles at a false discovery rate of 0.05. A later analysis reported that several top co-occurrence clusters appeared linked to parvovirus B19, influenza, CMV and Epstein-Barr virus. Most TCR sequences were observed very rarely across donors, whereas some public TCRs were present in many individuals. The authors suggested that the approach could potentially be generalized to other disease states and immunological phenotypes. Most CMV-associated TCR beta chains appeared to be HLA-restricted in a later analysis, and the HLA associations seemed to be driven largely by CMV exposure. Some IMGT-functional V segments, including TRBV6-2 and TRBV6-3, could not be told apart with the 87-base-pair reads, so those segments were excluded. V-gene and J-gene trimming of TCR beta chains was associated with a missense DCLRE1C variant in a later genetic analysis, and the association was replicated in an independent cohort. Only TCR beta chains were sequenced in this cohort, and the absence of alpha or paired-chain data limited detectable features. Linkage disequilibrium might explain the correlated functional status among segregating V segments, but an unknown experimental factor could not be ruled out. The only immune exposure information available for the cohort was CMV serostatus. A few of the identified cytomegalovirus-associated TCR beta chains were confirmed in vitro to be specific for cytomegalovirus antigens. In a later analysis, the rate of TCR association differed among HLA loci, with DRB1 alleles having the most associated TCRs and HLA-C alleles having the fewest. Roughly uniform sequencing depth across donors was assumed in presence/absence analyses, although this assumption may not hold. Cytomegalovirus status was reported to be diagnosed by the classifier with high specificity and sensitivity in both the original and validation cohorts. In a later genetic analysis, fewer N-insertions in productive TCRs were reported among donors in an Asian-associated ancestry cluster than the approximately 670-donor mean. Because HLA typing was unavailable for some donors at each locus, only the typed subset was used in association tests. In the study, about 150 TCR beta chains were listed as associated with cytomegalovirus. In a later analysis, HLA-associated TCR beta chains were found to be more clonally expanded and to have lower generation probabilities than equally common non-associated chains. When HLA alleles, especially DR and DQ, strongly co-occurred, attributing TCR associations to individual alleles was difficult. A further reported finding was that TCR beta sequences accurately predicted the HLA-A and HLA-B alleles for most subjects in the first cohort. A cluster of highly shared sequence variants was judged likely to be a technical artifact of the sequencing pipeline.

Reading from cysteine to phenylalanine, the CDR3 counts 14 amino acids. Of the read, only the CDR3 DNA is kept; its 42 bases are in frame from base 1. V is clipped by 4 bases and J by 5 bases, and the sequence between their germline boundaries is 15 bases long. CDR1 and CDR2 (MDHEN, SYDVKM) derive from the germline V gene. Library preparation employed the immunoSEQ multiplex PCR assay. A mixture of 60 forward primers for TCR Vbeta segments and 13 reverse primers for TCR Jbeta segments was used in the multiplex PCR. The CDR3 region of rearranged TCR beta genes was amplified from genomic DNA with a multiplex PCR assay. On the Illumina HiSeq System, the amplified TCR beta libraries were sequenced as 87-base-pair reads. The published analysis was carried out like this. A later analysis tallied tens of millions of unique TCR beta chains across the 666 repertoires, and approximately 12 million of those chains were shared by two or more donors. A nearest-neighbor algorithm error-corrected the raw reads and collapsed the reads into unique sequences, merging closely related sequences to remove PCR and sequencing errors. To assign V, D and J gene segments, CDR3 sequences were aligned to IMGT reference sequences. Each retained sequence needed at least a six-nucleotide match to both a V gene segment and a J gene segment. A rearrangement counted as productive if the CDR3 had no stop codons and remained in frame with V and J, and every other rearrangement counted as non-productive. CDR3 was defined by IMGT convention, running from the second conserved V-encoded cysteine to the conserved J-encoded phenylalanine. The earlier analysis of 500 to 650 of the donors excluded any sequence lacking an unambiguous match to a single V gene segment. In an earlier analysis of 587 of the donors, V segments were called functional above 56.7% productive rearrangements and were called segregating when the between-donor standard deviation exceeded 5%. A statistical classification framework was built for diagnosing cytomegalovirus status from the catalog of TCR beta chain sequences. In a later analysis, V and J genes were assigned by comparing TCR nucleotide sequences against IMGT/GENE-DB human TR gene sequences. In a later analysis, CDR3 sequences and most-parsimonious VDJ recombination scenarios were assigned using the TCRdist pipeline. In a later analysis, each TCR beta chain was defined by its CDR3 amino acid sequence together with its V-gene family, and reads lacking a unique V-gene family were excluded. In a later analysis, approximately 590 highly shared, low-generation-probability nucleotide sequences were removed to address suspected cross-contamination and a sequencing artifact. For each public chain, a later analysis derived a clonal expansion index from normalized ranks of inferred template counts within each repertoire. A later analysis computed generation probabilities with a VDJ recombination model fitted to out-of-frame rearrangements, and checked the results against IGoR. A later analysis scored TCR-TCR, TCR-HLA and TCR-CMV co-occurrence with hypergeometric tests, applying a repertoire-size bias correction to TCR pairs. To estimate false discovery rates, a later analysis permuted the HLA or CMV assignments 20 times. A later analysis grouped co-occurring TCRs with DBSCAN, adding TCRdist sequence similarity when clustering within HLA-allele-positive subsets. Repertoires with fewer than 30,000 or more than 120,000 public chains were left out of co-occurrence clustering, as were several repertoires with anomalous nucleotide sharing. TCRdb mirrors the immuneACCESS table, restricted to in-frame sequences. Some clones are absent from its copies; in checked studies, under half trace to an unresolved V gene, and the reason for the others is unknown. V, J and clone size reflect that table, while D and trimming were determined from the DNA. This sample has around 100,000 clones in its table, and 79% of those were observed once. Jointly, the top ten make up approximately 3% of the sample.

In this chain, TRBV28 is recombined with TRBJ2-7, with a weak D call of TRBD2 (5 bases match). The source is a woman under 30 in good health and CMV-seropositive. The material sequenced was PBMCs. The CDR3 reads as follows: CASSSAGPRHEQYF. The DNA sequence is given as TGTGCCAGCAGTTCTGCGGGCCCGAGACACGAGCAGTACTTC.